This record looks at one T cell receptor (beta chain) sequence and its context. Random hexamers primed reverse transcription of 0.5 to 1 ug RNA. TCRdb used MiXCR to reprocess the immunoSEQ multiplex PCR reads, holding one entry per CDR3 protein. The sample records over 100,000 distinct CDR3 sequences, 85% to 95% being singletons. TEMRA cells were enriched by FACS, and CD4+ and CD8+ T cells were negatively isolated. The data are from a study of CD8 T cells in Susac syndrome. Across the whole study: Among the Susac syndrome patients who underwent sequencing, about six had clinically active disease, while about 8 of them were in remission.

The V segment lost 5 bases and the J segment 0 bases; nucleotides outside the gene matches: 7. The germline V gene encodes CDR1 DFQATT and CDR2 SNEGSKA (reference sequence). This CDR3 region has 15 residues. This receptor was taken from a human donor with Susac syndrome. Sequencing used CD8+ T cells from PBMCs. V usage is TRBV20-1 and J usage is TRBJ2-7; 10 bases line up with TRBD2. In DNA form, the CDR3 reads TGCAGTGCTGGGCCGGGACTAGCGAACTCCTACGAGCAGTACTTC. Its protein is CSAGPGLANSYEQYF.